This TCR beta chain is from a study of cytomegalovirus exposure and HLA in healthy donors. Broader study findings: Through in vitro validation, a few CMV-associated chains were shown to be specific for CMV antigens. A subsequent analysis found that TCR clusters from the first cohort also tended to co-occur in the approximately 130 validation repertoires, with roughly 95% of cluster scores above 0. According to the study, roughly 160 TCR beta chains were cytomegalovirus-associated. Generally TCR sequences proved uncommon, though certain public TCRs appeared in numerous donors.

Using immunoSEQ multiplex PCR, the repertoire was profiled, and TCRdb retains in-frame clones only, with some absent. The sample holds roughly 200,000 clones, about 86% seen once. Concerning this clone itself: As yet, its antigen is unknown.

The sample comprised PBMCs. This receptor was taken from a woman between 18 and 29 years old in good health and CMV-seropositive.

The chain's CDR3 is CASSLVLTWTGITYEQYF. CDR3 coding DNA: TGTGCCAGCAGCTTGGTACTTACTTGGACAGGGATTACCTACGAGCAGTACTTC. V and J are TRBV5-6 and TRBJ2-7; 8 positions agree with TRBD1. The ends lost 0 bases at V and 2 bases at J; junction bases unmatched: 13. The CDR3 extends over 18 amino acids. Germline-derived CDR1 and CDR2 are SGHDT and YYEEEE.